This TCR beta chain was documented in a study of T cell changes during pregnancy in multiple sclerosis. TCRdb's table, derived via immunoSEQ multiplex PCR, lists solely in-frame clones and lacks some. Of around 96,000 clones listed, about 94% are singletons. Germline CDR1 and CDR2: SGHNT and YYREEE (reference sequence). V shed 8 bases, J shed 5 bases, and the junction held 5 bases outside the gene matches. The CDR3 runs to 12 residues. The specimen was peripheral blood, collected in the third trimester of pregnancy. This sequence originates from a female donor with multiple sclerosis, enrolled in a pregnancy study. This sequence joins TRBV5-4 and TRBJ2-3, with 7 bases fitting TRBD2. In DNA, the CDR3 is TGTGCCAGTGGACTAGGCGGAGATACGCAGTATTTT. Its translation is CASGLGGDTQYF.